Below are 21 T cell receptor beta chains sequenced from a single sample in a study of blood T cells in healthy people across ages. The second PCR ran roughly 6 to 11 cycles with a sample-barcoded 5' primer and J-beta primers. MiXCR, applied by TCRdb to the 5' RACE reads, yields one record per CDR3 protein. Here the sample spans 1.5 million or so distinct CDR3 sequences, 42% being singletons. The sample was blood. The origin of the receptors is a young woman in good health.

This clonotype turned up a few times. The rearrangement joins TRBV12-3 or TRBV12-4 to TRBJ1-5; D remains ambiguous. The CDR3 covers 13 residues. V lost 7 bases and J 1 base, leaving 8 bases between the germline ends. In DNA form, the CDR3 reads TGTGCCAGCAATACAGTAAGCAATCAGCCCCAGCATTTT. Translating it yields CASNTVSNQPQHF.

This clonotype was detected ten times or more. The chain has TRBV10-3 and TRBJ2-1, with D hard to call. Trimming cost V 8 bases and J 0 bases, with 11 bases left between them. This CDR3 has 14 amino acids. The V gene's germline CDR1 is ENHRY and CDR2 SYGVKD. CDR3 sequence (DNA): TGTGCCATCGGAGCGCCCAACTCCTACAATGAGCAGTTCTTC. This encodes CAIGAPNSYNEQFF.

CDR3 sequence: CASSRAQGEKAFF. CDR3 coding DNA: TGTGCCAGCAGCCGGGCACAGGGAGAGAAAGCTTTCTTT. The chain employs TRBV14 and TRBJ1-1, with D possibly TRBD1 on 6 matching bases. The germline V and J ends were trimmed by 4 bases and 9 bases, with 15 bases remaining between them. Germline V lookup: CDR1 SGHDN, CDR2 FVKESK. The CDR3 extends over 13 amino acids. The whole variable domain, remainder taken from reference TRBV14 and TRBJ1-1, is EAGVTQFPSHSVIEKGQTVTLRCDPISGHDNLYWYRRVMGKEIKFLLHFVKESKQDESGMPNNRFLAERTGGTYSTLKVQPAELEDSGVYFCASSRAQGEKAFFGQGTRLTVV.

This clonotype has at least ten counts. The chain has TRBV29-1 and TRBJ2-1; D may be TRBD2 (6 bases). The V end was cut by 2 bases, the J end by 6 bases, with 11 bases between. Per germline, CDR1 SQVTM and CDR2 ANQGSEA. CDR3 size: 13 residues. In DNA, the CDR3 is TGCAGCGTTGAAACTCGGACTACCAATGAGCAGTTCTTC. Translation gives CSVETRTTNEQFF.

This rearrangement joins TRBV29-1 to TRBJ1-4; TRBD1 matches at 8 bases. Germline V gene sequence: CDR1 SQVTM, CDR2 ANQGSEA. V shed 1 base and J 8 bases; nucleotides not matched to a gene: 6. The CDR3 runs to 14 residues. CDR3 amino acids: CSVEGTGRGEKLFF. As DNA, the CDR3 is TGCAGCGTTGAAGGGACAGGGCGGGGAGAAAAACTGTTTTTT.

The chain recombines TRBV4-3 with TRBJ1-3; 8 bases align to TRBD1. This CDR3 has 16 amino acids. Trimming at V came to 0 bases and at J to 2 bases, leaving 3 bases not matched to a gene. Germline V gene lookup returns CDR1 LGHNA and CDR2 YSLEER. DNA for the CDR3: TGCGCCAGCAGCCAAGATCAGGGGGCGGCTGGAAACACCATATATTTT. Its translation: CASSQDQGAAGNTIYF.

A note on this clonotype: A single base separates this from a much larger clone, so it may be a read error. This chain uses TRBV9 with TRBJ1-2, with D perhaps matching TRBD1 (5 bases). Trimming stripped 6 bases from V and 2 bases from J, with 17 bases between. The CDR3 is 15 residues long. CDR1 is SGDLS and CDR2 is YYNGEE in the germline V gene. CDR3 bases: TGTGCCAGCAACCTTCGACAGTCATCAAACTATGGCTACACCTTC. This codes for CASNLRQSSNYGYTF.

This clonotype was counted a few times. The J gene is TRBJ1-1, the V gene TRBV6-6, with 9 bases identical to TRBD1. CDR3 size: 17 residues. CDR1 and CDR2 from the germline V gene are MNHNY and SVGAGI (reference sequence). Trimming at V came to 7 bases and at J to 0 bases, leaving 12 bases not matched to a gene. Written as DNA, the CDR3 is TGTGCCAGCATAGGGGACAGGGAGACCGGAATGAACACTGAAGCTTTCTTT. It yields the protein CASIGDRETGMNTEAFF.

V and J are TRBV20-1 and TRBJ1-1, with 8 positions matching TRBD1. This CDR3 has 17 residues. With V trimmed by 5 bases and J by 4 bases, 18 bases remained unmatched. Germline lookup yields CDR1 DFQATT and CDR2 SNEGSKA (reference sequence). CDR3 sequence reads: CSAFPSNRQGRITEAFF. In DNA form, the CDR3 reads TGCAGTGCTTTCCCCAGCAACCGACAGGGGAGGATCACTGAAGCTTTCTTT.

As concerns this clonotype: A junction boundary mismatches the germline segment, possibly from a read error. The J gene is TRBJ2-3, the V gene TRBV5-1; 11 nucleotides align to TRBD1. Germline CDR1 and CDR2: SGHRS and YFSETQ. This CDR3 is built from 15 residues. This CDR3 reads CARSLGQGAGDTQYF. The CDR3 DNA is TGCGCCAGGAGCTTAGGACAGGGGGCAGGAGATACGCAGTATTTT.

CDR3 protein: CASSRLGTNTEAFF. CDR3 in DNA: TGTGCCAGCAGCCGACTGGGGACAAACACTGAAGCTTTCTTT. The chain has TRBV7-6 and TRBJ1-1, with D possibly matching TRBD1 (6 bases). Trimming cost V 5 bases and J 2 bases, with 12 bases left between them. There are 14 residues in the CDR3. Germline loops: CDR1 SGHVS, CDR2 FNYEAQ.

The V call is TRBV9, the J call TRBJ1-6, with TRBD1 as a possible D gene (6 bases). The CDR3 is 15 residues long. Germline assignment: CDR1 SGDLS and CDR2 YYNGEE. V lost 4 bases and J lost 2, with 10 bases in between. CDR3 nucleotides: TGTGCCAGCAGCCACAGGACAGCCTATAATTCACCCCTCCACTTT. It is translated as CASSHRTAYNSPLHF.

This clonotype was observed a few times. V is TRBV9 and J is TRBJ2-7; D is perhaps TRBD2 (5 bases). The V gene's germline CDR1 is SGDLS and CDR2 YYNGEE. The CDR3 is 16 amino acids. Trimming shortened V by 4 bases and J by 0 bases, and 17 bases separated the two germline ends. The CDR3 DNA follows: TGTGCCAGCAGCCCTCTCGGACTGGCGAGCTCCTACGAGCAGTACTTC. The encoded protein is CASSPLGLASSYEQYF.

The chain recombines TRBV20-1 with TRBJ1-1; D remains unclear. V lost 4 bases, J lost 0 bases, and 12 bases lay in between. Germline-derived CDR1 and CDR2 are DFQATT and SNEGSKA (reference sequence). The CDR3 length is 14 residues. The CDR3 sequence: CSATSGNMNTEAFF. DNA of the CDR3: TGCAGTGCTACGTCCGGAAACATGAACACTGAAGCTTTCTTT.

This clonotype has more than one count but fewer than ten. The rearrangement uses TRBV7-9 and TRBJ2-7, with TRBD2 matching 13 bases. J was trimmed by 3 bases and V by 5 bases; bases with no gene match: 4. The CDR3 has 15 amino acids. Germline loops: CDR1 SEHNR, CDR2 FQNEAQ (reference sequence). CDR3 bases: TGTGCCAGCAGCATCGGACTAGCGGGAGACTACGAGCAGTACTTC. Protein product: CASSIGLAGDYEQYF.

CDR3 in amino acids: CASRSRLAGTYNEQFF. The DNA for the CDR3 is TGTGCCAGCAGGTCCAGACTAGCGGGCACCTACAATGAGCAGTTCTTC. The chain joins TRBV7-2 to TRBJ2-1; 10 bases match TRBD2. V dropped 6 bases and J dropped 2; count of bases not matched to a gene: 7. CDR1 is SGHTA, CDR2 FQGNSA, per germline. The CDR3 totals 16 residues.

V gene TRBV4-3 combines with J gene TRBJ1-2; no definite D call. The V and J ends lost 1 base and 3 bases respectively, with 15 bases between them. Germline V lookup: CDR1 LGHNA, CDR2 YSLEER. The CDR3 has 16 residues. The chain's CDR3 is CASSQGTAGEYYGYTF. Here the CDR3 DNA reads TGCGCCAGCAGCCAAGGCACTGCTGGAGAATACTATGGCTACACCTTC.

The rearrangement links TRBV7-3 to TRBJ2-1, with D possibly TRBD2 on 5 matching bases. V was clipped by 2 bases and J by 8 bases, with 13 bases between them. Germline lookup yields CDR1 SGHTA and CDR2 FQGTGA. This CDR3 spans 14 amino acids. CDR3 coding DNA: TGTGCCAGCAGCTTAGGTCTATCGAGGGATGAGCAGTTCTTC. It is translated as CASSLGLSRDEQFF.

There are many counts of this clonotype. The rearrangement joins TRBV6-5 to TRBJ1-1; D ambiguous. CDR1 and CDR2 from the germline V gene are MNHEY and SVGAGI. V lost 2 bases to trimming and J lost 5 bases, with 9 bases between them. The CDR3 spans 13 residues. The CDR3 DNA follows: TGTGCCAGCAGTTACGGCCGCGGAACTGAAGCTTTCTTT. Its protein is CASSYGRGTEAFF.

This clonotype was detected a few times. Sequence at one end of the junction differs from germline and may be a read error. The rearrangement uses TRBV6-2 or TRBV6-3 and TRBJ1-2; D unresolved. The CDR3 sequence is 13 residues long. The germline V gene encodes CDR1 MNHEY and CDR2 SVGEGT. The CDR3: CASSSGRNCGYTF. DNA for the CDR3: TGTGCCAGCAGCTCTGGACGGAACTGTGGCTACACCTTC.

The gene calls are TRBV4-3 and TRBJ2-3, with D tentatively TRBD2 (5 bases). Trimming removed 6 bases at V and 2 bases at J, with 18 bases between. Germline-derived CDR1 and CDR2 are LGHNA and YSLEER. CDR3 length: 16 amino acids. The CDR3 nucleotides are TGCGCCAGCAGTCTCGAAAGCGGATCTTCCACAGATACGCAGTATTTT. Translated, it gives CASSLESGSSTDTQYF.